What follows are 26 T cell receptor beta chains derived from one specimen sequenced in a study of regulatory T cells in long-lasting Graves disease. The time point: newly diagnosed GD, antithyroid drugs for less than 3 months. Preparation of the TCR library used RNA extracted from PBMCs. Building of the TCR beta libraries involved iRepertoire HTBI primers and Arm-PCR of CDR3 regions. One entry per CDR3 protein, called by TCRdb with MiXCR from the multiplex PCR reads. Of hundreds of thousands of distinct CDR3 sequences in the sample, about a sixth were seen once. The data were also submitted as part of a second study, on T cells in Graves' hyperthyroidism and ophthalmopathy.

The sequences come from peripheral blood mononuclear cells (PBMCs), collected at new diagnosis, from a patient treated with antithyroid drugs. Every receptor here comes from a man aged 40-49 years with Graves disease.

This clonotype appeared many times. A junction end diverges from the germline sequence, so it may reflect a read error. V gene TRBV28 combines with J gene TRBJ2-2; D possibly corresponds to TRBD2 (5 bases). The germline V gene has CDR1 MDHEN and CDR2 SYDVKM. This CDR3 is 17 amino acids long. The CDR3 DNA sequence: TGTGCCTGCAGTTCGGCCAGCGGAAACGCGAACACCGGGGAGCTGTTTTTT. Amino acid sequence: CACSSASGNANTGELFF.

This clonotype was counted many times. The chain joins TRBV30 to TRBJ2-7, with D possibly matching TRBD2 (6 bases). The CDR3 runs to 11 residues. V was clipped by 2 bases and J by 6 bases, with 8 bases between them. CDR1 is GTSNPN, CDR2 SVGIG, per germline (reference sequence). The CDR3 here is CAWSNGGEQYF. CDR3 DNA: TGTGCCTGGAGTAACGGGGGCGAGCAGTACTTC.

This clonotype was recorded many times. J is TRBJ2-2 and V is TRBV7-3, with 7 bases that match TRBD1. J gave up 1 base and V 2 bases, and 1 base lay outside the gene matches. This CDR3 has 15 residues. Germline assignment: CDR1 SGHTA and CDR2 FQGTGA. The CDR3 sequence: CASSLDRENTGELFF. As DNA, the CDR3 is TGTGCCAGCAGCTTAGACAGGGAGAACACCGGGGAGCTGTTTTTT.

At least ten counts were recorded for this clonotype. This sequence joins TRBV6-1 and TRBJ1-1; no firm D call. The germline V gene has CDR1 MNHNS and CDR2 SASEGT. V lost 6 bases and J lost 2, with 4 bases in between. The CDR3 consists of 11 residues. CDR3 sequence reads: CASRTNTEAFF. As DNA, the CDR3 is TGTGCCAGCAGGACAAACACTGAAGCTTTCTTT.

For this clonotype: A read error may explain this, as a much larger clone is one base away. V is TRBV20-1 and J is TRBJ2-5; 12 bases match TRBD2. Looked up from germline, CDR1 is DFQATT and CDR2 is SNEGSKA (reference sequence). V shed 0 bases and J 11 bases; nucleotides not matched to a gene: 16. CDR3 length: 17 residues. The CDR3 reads CSARDGLAGGYYNEQYF. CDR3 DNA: TGCAGTGCTAGAGATGGGCTAGCGGGGGGGTACTACAATGAGCAGTACTTC.

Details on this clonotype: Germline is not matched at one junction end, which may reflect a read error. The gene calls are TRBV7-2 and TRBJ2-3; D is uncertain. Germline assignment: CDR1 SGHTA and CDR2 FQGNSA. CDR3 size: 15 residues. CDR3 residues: CASSPRTPASTEVFF. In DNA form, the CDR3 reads TGTGCCAGCAGCCCGCGGACCCCGGCGAGCACTGAAGTTTTCTTT.

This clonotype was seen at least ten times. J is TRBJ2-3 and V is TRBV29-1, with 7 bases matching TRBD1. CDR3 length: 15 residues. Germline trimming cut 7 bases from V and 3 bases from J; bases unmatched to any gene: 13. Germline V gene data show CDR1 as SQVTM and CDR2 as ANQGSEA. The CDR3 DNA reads TGCAGCGCCCCTGGGGGACAGAGAGAGACAGATACGCAGTATTTT. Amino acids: CSAPGGQRETDTQYF.

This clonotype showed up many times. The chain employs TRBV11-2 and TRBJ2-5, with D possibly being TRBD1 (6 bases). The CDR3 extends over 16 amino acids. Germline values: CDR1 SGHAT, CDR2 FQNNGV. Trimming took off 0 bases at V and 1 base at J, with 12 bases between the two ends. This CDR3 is CASSLDRGSVQETQYF. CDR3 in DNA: TGTGCCAGCAGCTTAGACAGGGGCAGCGTCCAAGAGACCCAGTACTTC.

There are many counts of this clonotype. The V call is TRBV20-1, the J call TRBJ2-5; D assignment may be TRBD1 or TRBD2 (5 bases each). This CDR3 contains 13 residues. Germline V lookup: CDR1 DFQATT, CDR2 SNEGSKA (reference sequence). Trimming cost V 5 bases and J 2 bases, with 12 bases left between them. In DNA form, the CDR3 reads TGCAGTGCTGAGGGGACCTCACAAGAGACCCAGTACTTC. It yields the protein CSAEGTSQETQYF.

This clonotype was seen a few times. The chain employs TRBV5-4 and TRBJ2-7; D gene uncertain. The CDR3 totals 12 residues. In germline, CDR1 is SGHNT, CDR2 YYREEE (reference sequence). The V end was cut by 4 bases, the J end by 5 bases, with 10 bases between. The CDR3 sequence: CASSRGPDEQYF. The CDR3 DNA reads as TGTGCCAGCAGCCGAGGCCCGGACGAGCAGTACTTC.

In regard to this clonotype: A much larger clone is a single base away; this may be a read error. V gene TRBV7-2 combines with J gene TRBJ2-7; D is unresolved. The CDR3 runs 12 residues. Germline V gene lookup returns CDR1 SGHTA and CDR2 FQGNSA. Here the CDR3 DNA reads TGTGCCAGCAGCTCCCCGAGCTACGGGCAGTACTTC. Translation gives CASSSPSYGQYF.

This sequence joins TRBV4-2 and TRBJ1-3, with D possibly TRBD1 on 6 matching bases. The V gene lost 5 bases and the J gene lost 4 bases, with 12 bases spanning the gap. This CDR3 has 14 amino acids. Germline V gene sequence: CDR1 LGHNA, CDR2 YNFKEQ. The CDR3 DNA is TGTGCCAGCAGCAACACAGGGCCCGGAAACACCATATATTTT. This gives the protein CASSNTGPGNTIYF.

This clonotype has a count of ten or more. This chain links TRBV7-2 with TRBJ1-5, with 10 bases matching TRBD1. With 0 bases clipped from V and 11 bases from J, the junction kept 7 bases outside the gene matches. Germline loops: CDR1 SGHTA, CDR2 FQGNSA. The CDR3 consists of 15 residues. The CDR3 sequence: CASSLAGDRGLSQHF. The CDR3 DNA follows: TGTGCCAGCAGCTTAGCGGGGGACAGGGGTTTATCCCAGCATTTT.

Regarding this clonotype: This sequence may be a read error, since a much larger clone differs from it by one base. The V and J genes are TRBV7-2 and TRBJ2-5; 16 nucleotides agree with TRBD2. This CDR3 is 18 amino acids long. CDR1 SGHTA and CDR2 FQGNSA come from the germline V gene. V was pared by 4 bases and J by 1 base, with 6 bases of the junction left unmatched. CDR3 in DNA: TGTGCCAGCAGCTCCGGGGGGACTAGCGGGGGGGCCCAAGAGACCCAGTACTTC. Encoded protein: CASSSGGTSGGAQETQYF.

CDR3 bases: TGTGCCATCAGATTCCAAGAGACCCAGTACTTC. This codes for CAIRFQETQYF. V and J are TRBV10-3 and TRBJ2-5; D is undetermined. This CDR3 is built from 11 residues. The V end was cut by 6 bases, the J end by 1 base, with 3 bases between. Germline V gives CDR1 ENHRY, CDR2 SYGVKD.

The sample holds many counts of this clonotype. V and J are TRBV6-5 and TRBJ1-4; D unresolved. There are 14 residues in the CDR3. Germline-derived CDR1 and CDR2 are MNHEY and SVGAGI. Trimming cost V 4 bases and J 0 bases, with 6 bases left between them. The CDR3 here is CASSWGATNEKLFF. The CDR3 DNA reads TGTGCCAGCAGTTGGGGTGCAACTAATGAAAAACTGTTTTTT.

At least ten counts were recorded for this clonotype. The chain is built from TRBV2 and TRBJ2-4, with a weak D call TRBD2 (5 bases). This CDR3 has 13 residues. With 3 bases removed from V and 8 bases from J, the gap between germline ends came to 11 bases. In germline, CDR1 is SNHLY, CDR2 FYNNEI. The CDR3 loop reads CASSEAGGDIQYF. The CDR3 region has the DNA TGTGCCAGCAGTGAGGCCGGAGGTGACATTCAGTACTTC.

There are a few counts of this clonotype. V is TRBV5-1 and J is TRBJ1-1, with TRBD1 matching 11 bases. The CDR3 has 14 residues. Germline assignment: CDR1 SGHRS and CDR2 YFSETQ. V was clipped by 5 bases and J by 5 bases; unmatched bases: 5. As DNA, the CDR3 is TGCGCCAGCAGTCAGGACAGGGGGCAAACTGAAGCTTTCTTT. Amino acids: CASSQDRGQTEAFF.

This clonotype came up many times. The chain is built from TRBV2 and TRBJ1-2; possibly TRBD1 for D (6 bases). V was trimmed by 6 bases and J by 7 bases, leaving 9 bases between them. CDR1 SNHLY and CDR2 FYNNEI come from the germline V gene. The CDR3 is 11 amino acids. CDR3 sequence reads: CASSQGGGYTF. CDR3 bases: TGTGCCAGCAGCCAAGGGGGTGGCTACACCTTC.

CDR3 sequence reads: CATRRAGGGNQPQHF. In DNA, the CDR3 is TGTGCCACCAGGCGGGCGGGGGGGGGAAATCAGCCCCAGCATTTT. This chain connects TRBV10-3 to TRBJ1-5; tentative D call: TRBD1 (5 bases). V was pared by 10 bases and J by 4 bases, with 20 bases between. The length of the CDR3 is 15 residues. Germline values: CDR1 ENHRY, CDR2 SYGVKD.

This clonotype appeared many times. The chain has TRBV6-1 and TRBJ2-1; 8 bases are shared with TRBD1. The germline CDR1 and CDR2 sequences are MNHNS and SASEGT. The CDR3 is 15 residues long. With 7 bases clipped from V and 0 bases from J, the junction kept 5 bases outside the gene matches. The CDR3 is CASTDRVPSYNEQFF. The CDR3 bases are TGTGCCAGCACGGACAGGGTACCCTCCTACAATGAGCAGTTCTTC.

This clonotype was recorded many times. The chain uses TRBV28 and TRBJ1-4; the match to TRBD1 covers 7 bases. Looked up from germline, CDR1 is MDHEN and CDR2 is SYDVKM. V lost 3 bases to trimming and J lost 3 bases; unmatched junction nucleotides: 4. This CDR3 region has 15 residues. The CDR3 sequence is CASSLPGTANEKLFF. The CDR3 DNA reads TGTGCCAGCAGTTTGCCCGGGACAGCTAATGAAAAACTGTTTTTT.

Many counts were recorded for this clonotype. CDR3 DNA sequence: TGTGCCAGCAGTTACACTCCAGATAATCAGCCCCAGCATTTT. Amino acids: CASSYTPDNQPQHF. The V gene is TRBV6-9, the J gene TRBJ1-5; D unresolved. The CDR3 runs to 14 residues. Trimming removed 3 bases at V and 4 bases at J, with 10 bases between. Germline V gives CDR1 MNHGY, CDR2 SVAAGI.

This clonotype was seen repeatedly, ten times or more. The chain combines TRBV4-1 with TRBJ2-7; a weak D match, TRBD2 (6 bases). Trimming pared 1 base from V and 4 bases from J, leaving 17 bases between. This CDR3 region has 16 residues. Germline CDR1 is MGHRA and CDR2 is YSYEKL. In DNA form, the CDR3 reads TGCGCCAGCAGCCAAGTCGAAGGGGAGGTCTCATACGAGCAGTACTTC. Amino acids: CASSQVEGEVSYEQYF.

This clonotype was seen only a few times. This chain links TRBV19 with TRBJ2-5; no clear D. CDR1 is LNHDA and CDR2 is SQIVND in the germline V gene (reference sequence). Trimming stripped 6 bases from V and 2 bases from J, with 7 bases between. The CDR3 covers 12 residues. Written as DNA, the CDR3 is TGTGCCAGTAGGGACCGTCAAGAGACCCAGTACTTC. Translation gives CASRDRQETQYF. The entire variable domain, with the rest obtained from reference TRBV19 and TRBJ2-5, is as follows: DGGITQSPKYLFRKEGQNVTLSCEQNLNHDAMYWYRQDPGQGLRLIYYSQIVNDFQKGDIAEGYSVSREKKESFPLTVTSAQKNPTAFYLCASRDRQETQYFGPGTRLLVL.

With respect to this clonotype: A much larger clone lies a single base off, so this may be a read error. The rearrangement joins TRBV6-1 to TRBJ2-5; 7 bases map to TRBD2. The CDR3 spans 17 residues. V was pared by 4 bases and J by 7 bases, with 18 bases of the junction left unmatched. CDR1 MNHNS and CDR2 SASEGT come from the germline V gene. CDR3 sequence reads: CASSAPPGGAGEGTQYF. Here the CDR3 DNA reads TGTGCCAGCAGTGCACCCCCGGGTGGTGCGGGAGAGGGGACCCAGTACTTC.